The TCR beta chain described here comes from a study of cytomegalovirus exposure and HLA in healthy donors. CDR1 and CDR2 from the germline V gene are SGHTA and FQGTGA. The CDR3 contains 13 residues. The trim removed 4 bases at V and 4 bases at J, leaving 3 bases unmatched. To note about this clone: Its antigen is unknown.

PCR used 60 Vbeta primers and 13 Jbeta primers. Assay used: immunoSEQ multiplex PCR; TCRdb lists only in-frame clones, some missing. Across 100,000 to 150,000 clones, the top ten clones capture around 1.6% of the sample. Study-wide results and limits: The classifier was said to identify cytomegalovirus status with high specificity and sensitivity.

The gene calls are TRBV7-3 and TRBJ2-7; 8 nucleotides line up with TRBD1. The source is a woman between 40 and 50 years old in good health and CMV-seropositive. Sequenced: PBMCs. The CDR3 here is CASSSTGAYEQYF. The CDR3 DNA is TGTGCCAGCAGCTCGACAGGGGCGTACGAGCAGTACTTC. Full variable domain (rest looked up from reference TRBV7-3 and TRBJ2-7): GAGVSQTPSNKVTEKGKYVELRCDPISGHTALYWYRQSLGQGPEFLIYFQGTGAADDSGLPNDRFFAVRPEGSVSTLKIQRTERGDSAVYLCASSSTGAYEQYFGPGTRLTVT.